This T cell receptor beta chain was identified during a study of blood T cells in healthy people across ages. The CDR3 extends over 15 amino acids. Germline-derived CDR1 and CDR2 are SGHRS and YFSETQ. V was pared by 0 bases and J by 6 bases, with 13 bases between. Using a J-beta primer mix together with a sample-barcoded 5' primer, a second PCR was run for roughly 7 to 12 cycles. TCRdb reprocessed the 5' RACE reads with MiXCR, giving one entry per CDR3 protein. The data contain 1.2 million to 1.5 million distinct CDR3 sequences, 40% to 50% of them seen just once; the ten biggest clones take up under 8%.

Material: blood. J is TRBJ2-1 and V is TRBV5-1; D remains unclear. This TCR was sampled from a woman aged 18-29 years in good health. Written as DNA, the CDR3 is TGCGCCAGCAGCTTGGACTTTGGGCGGAGCAATGAGCAGTTCTTC. Its protein product is CASSLDFGRSNEQFF.